The sequence of this TCR beta chain was determined in a study of shared T cell receptors in the human thymus. With 4 bases clipped from V and 0 bases from J, the junction kept 14 bases outside the gene matches. The CDR3 is made up of 19 amino acids. Looked up from germline, CDR1 is SGHRS and CDR2 is YFSETQ. Here immunoSEQ multiplex PCR was the method, and the copy in TCRdb shows in-frame clones only, minus some. Here the sample spans about 610,000 clones, 88% being singletons. These data were also reused for a study on human thymus T cells.

The rearrangement joins TRBV5-1 to TRBJ2-1, with 9 bases fitting TRBD2. The clonotype comes from a boy in the first two years of life with a congenital heart defect. The specimen was thymocytes. The CDR3 region is CASSPMGVREGPSYNEQFF. CDR3 in DNA: TGCGCCAGCAGCCCAATGGGTGTGCGGGAGGGGCCCTCCTACAATGAGCAGTTCTTC.